These 32 T cell receptor beta chains came from one sample sequenced in a study of T-cell reconstitution after alpha-beta-depleted transplantation in children. The TCRbeta library incorporated unique molecular identifiers. TCRdb ran MiXCR on the PCR reads and lists one entry per CDR3 protein. The sample includes approximately 400,000 distinct CDR3 sequences, approximately 10% of them seen just once. Material: PBMCs from the stem cell graft donor, obtained from the stem cell graft. The receptors here all came from a human donor who donated a stem cell graft to a child with acute myeloid leukemia.

There are a few counts of this clonotype. The CDR3 DNA reads TGCGCCAGCGGGACAGGGGGTGTCAATGAGCAGTTCTTC. It codes for CASGTGGVNEQFF. This chain uses TRBV5-1 with TRBJ2-1, with TRBD1 matching 11 bases. In germline, CDR1 is SGHRS, CDR2 YFSETQ. The CDR3 runs 13 residues. Unmatched junction bases numbered 3, after V lost 7 bases and J lost 6 bases.

This clonotype was observed many times. This chain uses TRBV5-1 with TRBJ2-1; the match to TRBD1 covers 8 bases. This CDR3 contains 14 residues. The V segment lost 5 bases and the J segment 5 bases; nucleotides outside the gene matches: 6. Germline V gives CDR1 SGHRS, CDR2 YFSETQ. The DNA for the CDR3 is TGCGCCAGCAGGTCGCAGGGGGCTGACAATGAGCAGTTCTTC. Translated: CASRSQGADNEQFF.

This chain joins TRBV12-5 and TRBJ1-5; D might be TRBD1 (6 bases). This CDR3 comprises 14 residues. The germline V and J ends were trimmed by 3 bases and 5 bases, with 11 bases remaining between them. The germline gives CDR1 LGHNT, CDR2 FRNRAP. The CDR3 here is CASGFGGAYQPQHF. CDR3 bases: TGTGCTAGTGGTTTTGGGGGGGCGTATCAGCCCCAGCATTTT.

This clonotype occurred a few times. V gene TRBV20-1 combines with J gene TRBJ2-7, with 7 positions matching TRBD2. The CDR3 extends over 15 amino acids. Trimming at V came to 5 bases and at J to 7 bases, leaving 17 bases not matched to a gene. CDR1 is DFQATT, CDR2 SNEGSKA, per germline (reference sequence). The CDR3 DNA reads TGCAGTGCTCGGAAATTTGGACTAGGGGCTGGGGAGCAGTACTTC. It specifies CSARKFGLGAGEQYF.

V and J are TRBV7-2 and TRBJ1-1, with 8 bases that match TRBD1. Germline lookup yields CDR1 SGHTA and CDR2 FQGNSA. The CDR3 totals 14 residues. V lost 3 bases, J lost 5 bases, and 5 bases stayed unmatched. The DNA for the CDR3 is TGTGCCAGCAGCTTCCTACAGGGGGAAACTGAAGCTTTCTTT. Its protein product is CASSFLQGETEAFF.

The chain recombines TRBV20-1 with TRBJ1-2, with D possibly TRBD1 on 5 matching bases. V was clipped by 3 bases and J by 4 bases, with 15 bases between them. The length of the CDR3 is 14 residues. Looked up from germline, CDR1 is DFQATT and CDR2 is SNEGSKA (reference sequence). The CDR3 spells CSASEVQGGYGYTF. In DNA, the CDR3 is TGCAGTGCTAGTGAGGTCCAGGGAGGCTATGGCTACACCTTC.

The chain employs TRBV7-8 and TRBJ2-5, with 9 bases aligning to TRBD2. The germline V gene encodes CDR1 SGHVS and CDR2 FQNEAQ. V lost 5 bases and J lost 6; bases outside the gene matches: 13. The CDR3 loop spans 16 amino acids. In DNA, the CDR3 is TGTGCCAGCAGCCCCCTGAAGGCGGGGGGGCAAAAGACCCAGTACTTC. This encodes CASSPLKAGGQKTQYF.

This clonotype was seen ten or more times. J is TRBJ1-1 and V is TRBV20-1; D might be TRBD1 (6 bases). V lost 3 bases and J 1 base, leaving 27 bases between the germline ends. The germline CDR1 and CDR2 sequences are DFQATT and SNEGSKA (reference sequence). This CDR3 contains 19 residues. CDR3: CSARSLLGQSVGENTEAFF. Written as DNA, the CDR3 is TGCAGTGCTAGGTCTCTCCTAGGACAGTCGGTGGGGGAGAACACTGAAGCTTTCTTT.

This clonotype was detected only a few times. This chain uses TRBV29-1 with TRBJ2-1, with D maybe TRBD2 (5 bases). Trimming pared 3 bases from V and 4 bases from J, leaving 16 bases between. Germline lookup yields CDR1 SQVTM and CDR2 ANQGSEA. CDR3 size: 15 residues. The DNA of the CDR3 is TGCAGCGTTGAGGGTTTAAGAGGGAATTACAATGAGCAGTTCTTC. Protein product: CSVEGLRGNYNEQFF.

This clonotype appeared many times. The chain joins TRBV7-9 to TRBJ2-7; tentatively, D is TRBD1 or TRBD2 (5 bases each). V shed 5 bases and J shed 6 bases, with 11 bases lying between them. This CDR3 is built from 12 residues. Germline loops: CDR1 SEHNR, CDR2 FQNEAQ (reference sequence). The CDR3 sequence: CASSLLGAEQYF. DNA for the CDR3: TGTGCCAGCAGCCTCCTCGGGGCCGAGCAGTACTTC.

This clonotype was detected only a few times. In DNA, the CDR3 is TGTGCCAGCAGCACCAGGACAGGGGGCCCCTATGGCTACACCTTC. Translating it yields CASSTRTGGPYGYTF. The chain uses TRBV13 and TRBJ1-2; 11 bases fit TRBD1. J gave up 4 bases and V 5 bases, and 6 bases lay outside the gene matches. CDR3 length: 15 residues. Germline CDR1 and CDR2: PRHDT and FYEKMQ (reference sequence).

In this sample, this clonotype turned up a few times. The chain has TRBV6-5 and TRBJ2-7, with D possibly being TRBD1 or TRBD2 (5 bases each). Germline values: CDR1 MNHEY, CDR2 SVGAGI. The CDR3 covers 14 residues. V dropped 4 bases and J dropped 1 base, with 11 bases sitting between them. The CDR3, as DNA: TGTGCCAGCAGTTTACGGGACGTATCCTACGAGCAGTACGTC. Translating gives CASSLRDVSYEQYV.

This clonotype has a handful of counts. The rearrangement joins TRBV6-1 to TRBJ2-2, with D tentatively TRBD1 (5 bases). The V gene lost 6 bases and the J gene lost 6 bases, with 11 bases spanning the gap. The germline V gene encodes CDR1 MNHNS and CDR2 SASEGT. The CDR3 runs to 13 residues. As DNA, the CDR3 is TGTGCCAGCAGGCCCATAGGGGCCGGGGAGCTGTTTTTT. This encodes CASRPIGAGELFF.

This clonotype showed up many times. The chain couples TRBV6-1 to TRBJ2-1; possibly TRBD2 for D (6 bases). The CDR3 totals 14 residues. Trimming shortened V by 8 bases and J by 4 bases, and 15 bases separated the two germline ends. Germline V gene data show CDR1 as MNHNS and CDR2 as SASEGT. This CDR3 reads CASEWTGEYNEQFF. CDR3 in DNA: TGTGCCAGCGAGTGGACGGGAGAGTACAATGAGCAGTTCTTC.

A few counts support this clonotype. The V gene is TRBV6-7, the J gene TRBJ2-7; D is uncertain. TRBV6-7 has ORF status, its function being uncertain. Trimming removed 5 bases from V and 3 bases from J, with 8 bases in between. CDR3 length equals 12 residues. DNA for the CDR3: TGTGCCAGCAGTAGACACCGCTACGAGCAGTACGTC. Amino acids: CASSRHRYEQYV.

This clonotype was seen a few times. The chain combines TRBV12-3 or TRBV12-4 with TRBJ2-3; TRBD2 is a possible D gene (6 bases). V lost 11 bases to trimming and J lost 8 bases, with 14 bases between them. The CDR3 spans 11 residues. The CDR3 reads CASTSGVTQYF. CDR3 in DNA: TGTGCCTCGACATCGGGAGTTACGCAGTATTTT.

This clonotype was observed a few times. The chain employs TRBV9 and TRBJ1-2; D is unclear. Trimming shortened V by 4 bases and J by 7 bases, and 20 bases separated the two germline ends. This CDR3 has 15 residues. Per germline, CDR1 SGDLS and CDR2 YYNGEE. CDR3 region: CASSPAITTGSGYTF. CDR3 sequence (DNA): TGTGCCAGCAGCCCTGCCATTACGACGGGATCTGGCTACACCTTC.

The sample holds many counts of this clonotype. V is TRBV2 and J is TRBJ2-7, with D possibly matching TRBD2 (6 bases). This CDR3 is 13 amino acids long. V gave up 5 bases and J gave up 4 bases, with 12 bases separating them. CDR1 SNHLY and CDR2 FYNNEI come from the germline V gene. CDR3 amino acids: CASSTRGGYEQYV. CDR3 DNA sequence: TGTGCCAGCAGTACGCGTGGGGGGTACGAGCAGTACGTC.

The gene calls are TRBV5-1 and TRBJ2-1, with 8 bases that match TRBD1. J was trimmed by 6 bases and V by 3 bases; bases with no gene match: 8. CDR3 length: 15 amino acids. Germline assignment: CDR1 SGHRS and CDR2 YFSETQ. Here the CDR3 reads CASSSTGGLGNEQFF. The CDR3 DNA is TGCGCCAGCAGCTCAACAGGGGGTCTTGGCAATGAGCAGTTCTTC.

This clonotype showed up just a few times. V gene TRBV12-3 or TRBV12-4 combines with J gene TRBJ2-3; TRBD1 might be the D (5 bases). CDR3 size: 16 residues. The V end was cut by 3 bases, the J end by 2 bases, with 15 bases between. CDR3 sequence: CASSFGAEPVTDTQYF. CDR3 DNA sequence: TGTGCCAGCAGTTTTGGGGCGGAGCCCGTCACAGATACGCAGTATTTT.

This clonotype occurred a few times. The V and J genes are TRBV5-1 and TRBJ1-2; D gene uncertain. This CDR3 comprises 14 residues. V lost 0 bases, J lost 0 bases, and 6 bases lay in between. CDR1 is SGHRS and CDR2 is YFSETQ in the germline V gene. CDR3 amino acids: CASSLGYTNYGYTF. The CDR3 coding sequence is TGCGCCAGCAGCTTGGGTTACACTAACTATGGCTACACCTTC.

This clonotype appeared a few times. This chain connects TRBV14 to TRBJ1-5, with 10 bases fitting TRBD1. There are 16 residues in the CDR3. Germline lookup yields CDR1 SGHDN and CDR2 FVKESK. The V and J ends lost 4 bases and 4 bases, in that order; junction bases with no gene match: 7. CDR3 coding DNA: TGTGCCAGCAGCCTCCGGGACAGGGGTTCAAATCAGCCCCAGCATTTT. The encoded protein is CASSLRDRGSNQPQHF.

This clonotype was detected many times. As DNA, the CDR3 is TGCGCCAGCAGCGATGGACGGACCCAGTACTTC. Amino acids: CASSDGRTQYF. The V and J genes are TRBV10-2 and TRBJ2-5; D remains unclear. Germline V gene sequence: CDR1 WSHSY, CDR2 SAAADI. Trimming removed 6 bases at V and 7 bases at J, with 9 bases between. CDR3 length equals 11 residues.

Of note for this clonotype: This could be a read error, since a much larger clone is one nucleotide away. This chain connects TRBV25-1 to TRBJ2-3; 9 bases agree with TRBD2. The germline V gene encodes CDR1 MGHDK and CDR2 SYGVNS. This CDR3 spans 13 amino acids. The CDR3 region has the DNA TGTGCCACCAGTCTAGCGGGGTCAGATACGCAGTATTTT. It yields the protein CATSLAGSDTQYF.

With regard to this clonotype: An end of the junction does not agree with germline; a read error may underlie this. The CDR3 nucleotides read TGTGCCAGCTTGGATCCCTTTGGAGTCGAAGCTGGGGCCAACGGCCTGACTTTC. Protein: CASLDPFGVEAGANGLTF. The chain employs TRBV18 and TRBJ2-6; tentative D call: TRBD1 (5 bases). This CDR3 has 18 residues. The germline gives CDR1 KGHSH, CDR2 LQKENI.

This clonotype was observed a handful of times. CDR3 residues: CASRIAGTGADTQYF. In DNA, the CDR3 is TGCGCCAGCAGAATAGCCGGGACAGGGGCAGATACGCAGTATTTT. This sequence joins TRBV5-1 and TRBJ2-3; 10 bases fit TRBD1. CDR3 size: 15 residues. V trimming: 5 bases; J trimming: 4 bases; junction bases outside the gene matches: 7. Looked up from germline, CDR1 is SGHRS and CDR2 is YFSETQ. Looking up the rest from reference TRBV5-1 and TRBJ2-3 gives the full variable domain: KAGVTQTPRYLIKTRGQQVTLSCSPISGHRSVSWYQQTPGQGLQFLFEYFSETQRNKGNFPGRFSGRQFSNSRSEMNVSTLELGDSALYLCASRIAGTGADTQYFGPGTRLTVL.

V gene TRBV7-9 combines with J gene TRBJ2-7; TRBD2 agrees at 10 bases. The germline V gene has CDR1 SEHNR and CDR2 FQNEAQ (reference sequence). With V trimmed by 8 bases and J by 5 bases, 6 bases remained unmatched. CDR3 size: 13 residues. The CDR3 nucleotides are TGTGCCAGCTCGGCTAGCGGGGGCAACGAGCAGTACGTC. Protein sequence: CASSASGGNEQYV.

The V call is TRBV20-1, the J call TRBJ2-3; a weak D match, TRBD2 (7 bases). This CDR3 has 15 amino acids. Germline V gene lookup returns CDR1 DFQATT and CDR2 SNEGSKA (reference sequence). The germline V and J ends were trimmed by 0 bases and 0 bases, with 10 bases remaining between them. CDR3 loop: CSAREGGGSTDTQYF. The CDR3 bases are TGCAGTGCTAGAGAGGGAGGGGGTAGCACAGATACGCAGTATTTT.

J is TRBJ1-2 and V is TRBV5-1, with D hard to call. Trimming stripped 2 bases from V and 3 bases from J, with 8 bases between. The CDR3 is made up of 13 amino acids. Germline V lookup: CDR1 SGHRS, CDR2 YFSETQ. The CDR3 nucleotides read TGCGCCAGCAGCTTCGACGGGGACTATGGCTACACCTTC. This codes for CASSFDGDYGYTF.

The sample holds a few counts of this clonotype. V gene TRBV20-1 combines with J gene TRBJ2-5, with 11 nucleotides matching TRBD2. CDR3 size: 14 residues. Germline V gene lookup returns CDR1 DFQATT and CDR2 SNEGSKA (reference sequence). With 2 bases clipped from V and 5 bases from J, the junction kept 4 bases outside the gene matches. CDR3: CSARRPSGGETQYF. The DNA for the CDR3 is TGCAGTGCTAGACGCCCTAGCGGGGGGGAGACCCAGTACTTC.

The table lists this clonotype with a few counts. V and J are TRBV5-6 and TRBJ1-2; D may be TRBD1 (6 bases). Germline-derived CDR1 and CDR2 are SGHDT and YYEEEE. This CDR3 contains 15 residues. Deletions cut 5 bases from V and 3 bases from J, with 17 bases between. DNA of the CDR3: TGTGCCAGCAGTCGTCTTGGACAGTCCTACTATGGCTACACCTTC. It translates to CASSRLGQSYYGYTF.

The table lists this clonotype with many counts. The CDR3 DNA reads as TGTGCCAGCAGGCCGGGACAGGGCTACGAGCAGTACTTC. Its protein product is CASRPGQGYEQYF. The J gene is TRBJ2-7, the V gene TRBV6-6; 9 bases agree with TRBD1. The J segment lost 3 bases and the V segment lost 6 bases, leaving 3 bases of the junction unmatched. Germline CDR1 reads MNHNY; CDR2 reads SVGAGI (reference sequence). The CDR3 covers 13 residues.